Shown below are 26 T cell receptor beta chains from a single sample sequenced in a study of cytomegalovirus exposure and HLA in healthy donors. The primer mix had 60 Vbeta and 13 Jbeta primers. The method was immunoSEQ multiplex PCR; TCRdb's version includes in-frame clones alone and lacks a portion of them. This sample has about 130,000 clones, with roughly 74% found just once. Sample: PBMCs. The source of these receptors is a male donor in good health and CMV-seronegative.

Only a few counts were recorded for this clone. The V gene is TRBV6-5, the J gene TRBJ2-2; 11 bases fit TRBD2. The V and J ends lost 2 bases and 10 bases, in that order; junction bases with no gene match: 9. In germline, CDR1 is MNHEY, CDR2 SVGAGI. The CDR3 consists of 16 residues. The CDR3 spells CASSYDVTSGIEELFF. The DNA of the CDR3 is TGTGCCAGCAGTTACGATGTGACTAGCGGGATTGAGGAGCTGTTTTTT.

Concerning this clone: At one of its ends the junction is not consistent with the germline gene, which may arise from a read error. V is TRBV6-1 and J is TRBJ2-1; TRBD2 matches at 10 bases. Germline V gives CDR1 MNHNS, CDR2 SASEGT. This CDR3 contains 14 residues. The DNA for the CDR3 is TGTGCCAGCACTAGCGGGGGAGCCCGGGCCGATATGATCTTC. It specifies CASTSGGARADMIF.

The V and J genes are TRBV18 and TRBJ2-3, with 8 bases aligning to TRBD1. V dropped 3 bases and J dropped 3; count of bases not matched to a gene: 5. The germline gives CDR1 KGHSH, CDR2 LQKENI. This CDR3 has 15 amino acids. In DNA, the CDR3 is TGTGCCAGCTCACCCCGGACAGGGCTAACAGATACGCAGTATTTT. This translates into CASSPRTGLTDTQYF. Full variable domain (remainder filled in from reference TRBV18 and TRBJ2-3): NAGVMQNPRHLVRRRGQEARLRCSPMKGHSHVYWYRQLPEEGLKFMVYLQKENIIDESGMPKERFSAEFPKEGPSILRIQQVVRGDSAAYFCASSPRTGLTDTQYFGPGTRLTVL.

This clone has just a few counts. The chain couples TRBV5-5 to TRBJ2-7; 7 bases fit TRBD1. From germline, CDR1 is SGHKS and CDR2 YYEKEE (reference sequence). The CDR3 runs to 15 residues. J was trimmed by 3 bases and V by 3 bases; bases with no gene match: 9. The CDR3 sequence: CASSYYRDSYYEQYF. The CDR3, as DNA: TGTGCCAGCAGCTACTACCGGGACAGCTACTACGAGCAGTACTTC.

This chain links TRBV21-1 with TRBJ2-1; the table's D call of TRBD2 was not tested on the DNA. TRBV21-1 is a documented pseudogene. This CDR3 has 16 amino acids. The CDR3 protein is CASSHQTGPSYNEQFF. Written as DNA, the CDR3 is TGTGCCAGCAGCCATCAGACTGGCCCCTCCTACAATGAGCAGTTCTTC.

This clone was detected only a few times. J is TRBJ2-7 and V is TRBV27; D gene unclear. Trimming shortened V by 2 bases and J by 2 bases, and 13 bases separated the two germline ends. Germline loops: CDR1 MNHEY, CDR2 SMNVEV (reference sequence). The CDR3 has 15 amino acids. The CDR3 loop reads CASSLHQIPAYEQYF. The DNA for the CDR3 is TGTGCCAGCAGTTTACATCAGATTCCTGCCTACGAGCAGTACTTC.

In this sample, this clone turned up a few times. This chain connects TRBV10-1 to TRBJ2-7, with TRBD2 as a possible D gene (5 bases). CDR1 and CDR2 (germline): WNHNN, SYGVQD (reference sequence). V was shortened by 3 bases and J by 2 bases, with 35 bases between the two germline ends. CDR3 length equals 22 residues. The CDR3: CASSEFPRAELVAGGPAYEQYF. CDR3 bases: TGCGCCAGCAGTGAATTTCCCCGGGCGGAACTGGTCGCGGGCGGGCCAGCCTACGAGCAGTACTTC.

V gene TRBV10-3 combines with J gene TRBJ2-2; D is uncertain. This CDR3 is 15 amino acids long. Trimming cost V 5 bases and J 2 bases, with 12 bases left between them. The germline gives CDR1 ENHRY, CDR2 SYGVKD. The CDR3: CAISLEEANTGELFF. Here the CDR3 DNA reads TGTGCCATCAGTCTAGAAGAAGCAAACACCGGGGAGCTGTTTTTT.

This clone appeared once. This chain connects TRBV4-1 to TRBJ1-4; perhaps TRBD1 as D (6 bases). CDR3 length equals 15 residues. Germline lookup yields CDR1 MGHRA and CDR2 YSYEKL. Deletions cut 4 bases from V and 8 bases from J, with 17 bases between. The CDR3 region has the DNA TGCGCCAGCAGCCTCCGGGACACTAGTAACGAAAAACTGTTTTTT. It yields the protein CASSLRDTSNEKLFF.

DNA of the CDR3: TGTGCCAGCAGTGATGACAGGAATTCGGGCAATGAGCAGTTCTTC. Amino acid sequence: CASSDDRNSGNEQFF. This sequence joins TRBV25-1 and TRBJ2-1; D perhaps matches TRBD1 (6 bases). V dropped 3 bases and J dropped 6 bases, with 15 bases sitting between them. Germline lookup yields CDR1 MGHDK and CDR2 SYGVNS. The CDR3 contains 15 residues.

The gene calls are TRBV27 and TRBJ2-5, with 7 nucleotides matching TRBD1. TRBJ2-7 matches the DNA end more closely, so the J call is doubtful. The CDR3 length is 16 residues. Germline CDR1 MNHEY, CDR2 SMNVEV (reference sequence). Here the CDR3 DNA reads TGTGCCAGCAGTTTATCTTTGGTAGGGGGCGTTTACGAGCAGTACTTC. Amino acids: CASSLSLVGGVYEQYF.

This clone is a singleton in its sample. The chain employs TRBV4-2 and TRBJ2-2; 15 positions agree with TRBD2. Looked up from germline, CDR1 is LGHNA and CDR2 is YNFKEQ. Trimming at V came to 4 bases and at J to 7 bases, leaving 19 bases not matched to a gene. The CDR3 consists of 21 residues. The CDR3 region is CASSPPGLAGGPSLKLGELFF. The CDR3 nucleotides are TGTGCCAGCAGCCCTCCGGGACTAGCGGGGGGCCCTTCTTTAAAACTCGGGGAGCTGTTTTTT.

This clone was seen once. The gene calls are TRBV28 and TRBJ2-1, with D possibly TRBD1 on 6 matching bases. CDR3 length equals 12 residues. In germline, CDR1 is MDHEN, CDR2 SYDVKM. V was cut by 2 bases and J by 15 bases, with 14 bases left in between. The DNA of the CDR3 is TGTGCCAGCAGTTTAGGGGGTAGAGGGGGGTTCTTC. Its protein is CASSLGGRGGFF.

V and J are TRBV6-5 and TRBJ1-2, with a weak D call TRBD1 (6 bases). Germline CDR1 reads MNHEY; CDR2 reads SVGAGI. This CDR3 region has 13 residues. Trimming removed 7 bases at V and 4 bases at J, with 13 bases between. The DNA for the CDR3 is TGTGCCAGCAAACGGACAGTCGGCTATGGCTACACCTTC. Its translation is CASKRTVGYGYTF.

The CDR3 region has the DNA TGTGCCAGCAGTAGCGGGAGGGTAGAGACCCAGTACTTC. Amino acids: CASSSGRVETQYF. The chain has TRBV2 and TRBJ2-5, with 10 nucleotides matching TRBD2. The CDR3 extends over 13 amino acids. The germline V gene has CDR1 SNHLY and CDR2 FYNNEI. The V and J ends lost 5 bases and 4 bases, in that order; junction bases with no gene match: 1. Variable domain in full (rest from reference TRBV2 and TRBJ2-5): EPEVTQTPSHQVTQMGQEVILRCVPISNHLYFYWYRQILGQKVEFLVSFYNNEISEKSEIFDDQFSVERPDGSNFTLKIRSTKLEDSAMYFCASSSGRVETQYFGPGTRLLVL.

The chain is built from TRBV7-3 and TRBJ2-3; TRBD2 matches at 11 bases. J gave up 7 bases and V 5 bases, and 5 bases lay outside the gene matches. The CDR3 extends over 14 amino acids. Germline CDR1 is SGHTA and CDR2 is FQGTGA. CDR3 protein: CASSPGLAANTQYF. The CDR3, as DNA: TGTGCCAGCAGCCCGGGACTAGCGGCGAATACGCAGTATTTT.

The V and J genes are TRBV28 and TRBJ1-5; TRBD1 might be the D (6 bases). CDR1 and CDR2 from the germline V gene are MDHEN and SYDVKM. The CDR3 is 16 amino acids. Trimming removed 6 bases at V and 2 bases at J, with 17 bases between. CDR3 sequence: CASRPWVGGGNQPQHF. In nucleotides, the CDR3 is TGTGCCAGCAGACCTTGGGTAGGGGGAGGCAATCAGCCCCAGCATTTT.

This clone showed up just a few times. The chain has TRBV28 and TRBJ2-7; 11 bases are a match to TRBD2. The V segment lost 2 bases and the J segment 6 bases; nucleotides outside the gene matches: 6. CDR1 is MDHEN and CDR2 is SYDVKM in the germline V gene. The CDR3 spans 15 residues. DNA of the CDR3: TGTGCCAGCAGTTTAAGGACTAGCGGGCCGCGCGAGCAGTACTTC. Its protein product is CASSLRTSGPREQYF.

This rearrangement joins TRBV7-3 to TRBJ2-3; D might be TRBD2 (6 bases). CDR3 length equals 12 residues. V was cut by 3 bases and J by 8 bases, with 9 bases left in between. Per the germline V gene, CDR1 is SGHTA and CDR2 is FQGTGA. DNA for the CDR3: TGTGCCAGCAGCTTCATGGGAGGTACGCAGTATTTT. Residues: CASSFMGGTQYF. The full variable domain, completed using reference TRBV7-3 and TRBJ2-3, is GAGVSQTPSNKVTEKGKYVELRCDPISGHTALYWYRQSLGQGPEFLIYFQGTGAADDSGLPNDRFFAVRPEGSVSTLKIQRTERGDSAVYLCASSFMGGTQYFGPGTRLTVL.

V gene TRBV6-6 combines with J gene TRBJ1-1; TRBD1 aligns across 10 bases. The CDR3 has 15 amino acids. Germline CDR1 and CDR2: MNHNY and SVGAGI (reference sequence). V was pared by 5 bases and J by 1 base, with 4 bases of the junction left unmatched. CDR3 in amino acids: CASSPGQGTNTEAFF. The CDR3 nucleotides read TGTGCCAGCAGTCCGGGACAGGGGACGAACACTGAAGCTTTCTTT.

The chain joins TRBV11-2 to TRBJ2-2, with 8 bases matching TRBD2. With 4 bases clipped from V and 6 bases from J, the junction kept 1 base outside the gene matches. The CDR3 covers 13 residues. CDR1 SGHAT and CDR2 FQNNGV come from the germline V gene. CDR3 sequence reads: CASSWGLAGELFF. DNA of the CDR3: TGTGCCAGCAGCTGGGGACTAGCCGGGGAGCTGTTTTTT.

This clone was seen more than once but under ten times. This sequence joins TRBV28 and TRBJ1-4; 7 nucleotides match TRBD1. The V gene end was trimmed by 7 bases and the J gene end by 6 bases; junction bases not matched to a gene: 11. Germline V gene sequence: CDR1 MDHEN, CDR2 SYDVKM. The CDR3 totals 15 residues. For the CDR3, the DNA is TGTGCCAGCACCCCGACAGGGCCCGGGGATGAAAAACTGTTTTTT. Translated, it gives CASTPTGPGDEKLFF.

V is TRBV28 and J is TRBJ2-7; D perhaps matches TRBD1 (5 bases). The CDR3 sequence is 13 residues long. Germline CDR1 reads MDHEN; CDR2 reads SYDVKM. Trimming left V 2 bases short and J 4 bases short, with 9 bases between. CDR3 nucleotides: TGTGCCAGCAGTTTAGTCAGGGAATACGAGCAGTACTTC. Translating it yields CASSLVREYEQYF.

V usage is TRBV5-1 and J usage is TRBJ1-1; D possibly corresponds to TRBD1 (6 bases). V lost 5 bases, J lost 1 base, and 12 bases lay in between. Germline-derived CDR1 and CDR2 are SGHRS and YFSETQ. The CDR3 spans 14 residues. The CDR3 DNA reads TGCGCCAGCAGTTTAAGGGACAAGAACACTGAAGCTTTCTTT. Encoded protein: CASSLRDKNTEAFF.

The V call is TRBV11-2, the J call TRBJ2-7, with TRBD2 matching over 14 bases. This CDR3 region has 16 residues. Germline assignment: CDR1 SGHAT and CDR2 FQNNGV. The trim removed 6 bases at V and 6 bases at J, leaving 10 bases unmatched. In DNA form, the CDR3 reads TGTGCCAGCAGGCGACTAGCGGGAGGGCCGGTGGGCGAGCAGTACTTC. Its translation: CASRRLAGGPVGEQYF.

The CDR3 nucleotides are TGTGCCAGCAGTGATAACAGGGGAGGCGAAAAACTGTTTTTT. Amino acid sequence: CASSDNRGGEKLFF. V and J are TRBV2 and TRBJ1-4; TRBD1 matches 7 bases. V lost 3 bases and J lost 8; bases outside the gene matches: 6. The germline CDR1 and CDR2 sequences are SNHLY and FYNNEI. The CDR3 has 14 amino acids.